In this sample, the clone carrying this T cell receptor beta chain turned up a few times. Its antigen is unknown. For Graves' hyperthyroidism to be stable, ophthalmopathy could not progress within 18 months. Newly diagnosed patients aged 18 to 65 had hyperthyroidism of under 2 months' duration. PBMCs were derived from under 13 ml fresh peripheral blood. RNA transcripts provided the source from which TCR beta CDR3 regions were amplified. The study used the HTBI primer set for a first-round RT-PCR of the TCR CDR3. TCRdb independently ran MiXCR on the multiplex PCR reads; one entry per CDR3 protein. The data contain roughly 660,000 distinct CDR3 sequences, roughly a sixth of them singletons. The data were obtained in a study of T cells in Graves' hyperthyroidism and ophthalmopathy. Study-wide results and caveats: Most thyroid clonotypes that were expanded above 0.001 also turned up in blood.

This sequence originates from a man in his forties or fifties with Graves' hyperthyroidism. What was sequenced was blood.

The DNA of the CDR3 is TGTGCCAGCAGTCCGCCCGTTAGCGAGGACACCGGGGAGCTGTTTTTT. Encoded protein: CASSPPVSEDTGELFF. This chain links TRBV28 with TRBJ2-2; TRBD2 is a possible D gene (5 bases). From germline, CDR1 is MDHEN and CDR2 SYDVKM. The V gene lost 5 bases and the J gene lost 3 bases, with 16 bases spanning the gap. The CDR3 sequence is 16 residues long.